This is a list of T cell receptor beta chains from one sample in a study of chemoradiotherapy in HPV16-positive cancers. Sequencing was performed with immunoSEQ multiplex PCR; in TCRdb, only in-frame clones are kept and a portion is missing. The sample shows some 70,000 clones, more than 70% of them seen only once. Material: blood, obtained from a patient who underwent chemoradiotherapy. Receptor source: a human donor with HPV-associated anogenital cancer. The CDR3 runs from the conserved cysteine through the conserved F or W.

length: 13
V: TRBV7-2
CDR3: CASSREQGSGYTF

length: 15
V: TRBV11-1
CDR3: CASSLSAGADQPQHF

length: 15
V: TRBV6-5
CDR3: CASSYSAQDDSPLHF

length: 13
V: TRBV11-3
CDR3: CASSPRGQGEAFF

length: 13
V: TRBV5-1
CDR3: CAIKVVAKNIQYF

length: 15
V: TRBV2
CDR3: CASTPGTGGNQPQHF

length: 15
V: TRBV6-6
CDR3: CASSYSARAAWPQHF

length: 13
V: TRBV29-1
CDR3: CSVDRGTLTEAFF

length: 13
V: TRBV19
CDR3: CASSMGGKDTQYF

length: 13
V: TRBV4-1
CDR3: CASSLFSTDTQYF

length: 14
V: TRBV4-1
CDR3: CASSLNRGDEKLFF

length: 14
V: TRBV27
CDR3: CASSFDRFNQPQHF

length: 16
V: TRBV28
CDR3: CASSLIPAANNYGYTF

length: 13
V: TRBV7-9
CDR3: CASSQPPGADYTF

length: 15
V: TRBV4-1
CDR3: CASSQVGLAGETQYF

length: 14
V: TRBV11-2
CDR3: CASSSQTGSYGYTF

length: 15
V: TRBV19
CDR3: CASSPQVTNTGELFF

length: 18
V: TRBV7-6
CDR3: CASSPNLRLAGVANEQFF

length: 16
V: TRBV5-1
CDR3: CASSLPDRDGQETQYF

length: 14
V: TRBV6-6
CDR3: CASSYPQATGELFF

length: 15
V: TRBV5-8
CDR3: CASSLVADRGYEQYF

length: 17
V: TRBV6-1
CDR3: CASSESLEGVLFYGYTF

length: 14
V: TRBV30
CDR3: CAWSVQYGAAGAFF

length: 15
V: TRBV27
CDR3: CASSLLLGSYNEQFF

length: 14
V: TRBV5-1
CDR3: CASSRTGRNQPQHF

length: 16
V: TRBV19
CDR3: CASSIVAGVSNTEAFF

length: 15
V: TRBV7-9
CDR3: CASSSTMTVNYGYTF

length: 15
V: TRBV5-1
CDR3: CASSLAGREGETQYF

length: 13
V: TRBV6-4
CDR3: CASSPTPLYGYTF

length: 10
V: TRBV28
CDR3: CASRGNVQFF

length: 18
V: TRBV11-2
CDR3: CASSWELAGGGGTDTQYF

length: 19
V: TRBV7-9
CDR3: CASSLVLGQLSSGANVLTF

length: 13
V: TRBV10-3
CDR3: CAISDRQGDGYTF

length: 17
V: TRBV2
CDR3: CASSVPPTGPNTGELFF

length: 15
V: TRBV27
CDR3: CASSLKTGLMYEQYF

length: 17
V: TRBV5-1
CDR3: CASSAGTSGSSYNEQFF

length: 13
V: TRBV6-5
CDR3: CASSRGVSTEAFF

length: 17
V: TRBV6-4
CDR3: CASSPRDRSVYTDTQYF

length: 19
V: TRBV9
CDR3: CASSRGGGGRIDMNTEAFF

length: 16
V: TRBV9
CDR3: CASSVNTGLSTDTQYF

length: 15
V: TRBV27
CDR3: CASSPLAGGSYEQYF

length: 15
V: TRBV5-1
CDR3: CASSLNSGVQETQYF